These T cell receptor beta chains were read from a single sample in a study of T cell responses to AZD1222 COVID-19 vaccine. The repertoire was sequenced with immunoSEQ multiplex PCR; TCRdb's copy has only in-frame clones and lacks some. The sample contains 40,000 to 55,000 clones, about 90% of which appear only once. Sequencing used peripheral blood, obtained 28 days after the second AZD1222 dose. All receptors come from an adult who received the AZD1222 COVID-19 vaccine. Each CDR3 is given with its conserved first and last residue. D genes are given only for firm matches. Size is omitted from some rows. Given values are once, few, many or a class for expanded clones.

j_call,clone_size,v_call,d_call,cdr3_length,cdr3_nt,cdr3_aa
TRBJ1-2,NA,TRBV28,NA,14,TGTGCCAGCAGTACTGACGGGACACAGGATGGCTACACCTTC,CASSTDGTQDGYTF
TRBJ2-1,NA,TRBV10-3,NA,13,TGTGCCATCAGTGGTGGGGGACGGGGTGAGCAGTTCTTC,CAISGGGRGEQFF
TRBJ2-5,NA,TRBV7-9,NA,17,TGTGCCAGCAGCTTAGTCGATTCAGCCTTAAGGGCGGAGACCCAGTACTTC,CASSLVDSALRAETQYF
TRBJ1-5,few,TRBV6-2/TRBV6-3,NA,15,TGTGCCAGCAGTTCACGGGGGCAAGGCAATCAGCCCCAGCATTTT,CASSSRGQGNQPQHF
TRBJ2-1,NA,TRBV27,TRBD2,18,TGTGCCAGCAGTTTCTCCCTTCCCGGGACTAGCGGTTACAATGAGCAGTTCTTC,CASSFSLPGTSGYNEQFF
TRBJ2-3,NA,TRBV6-5,NA,15,TGTGCCAGCAGCCCCTGGAGCGGAGGCACAGATACGCAGTATTTT,CASSPWSGGTDTQYF
TRBJ1-2,NA,TRBV11-2,TRBD1,14,TGTGCCAGCAGCACTCCCCAGGACAGGAGCGGCTACACCTTC,CASSTPQDRSGYTF
TRBJ1-3,NA,TRBV5-1,NA,15,TGCGCCAGCAGCTTGTCGGCGGTTAAGGAAAACACCATATATTTT,CASSLSAVKENTIYF
TRBJ2-6,once,TRBV27,NA,15,TGTGCCAGCAGTTTATGGGGGCCTGGGGCCAACGTCCTGACTTTC,CASSLWGPGANVLTF
TRBJ1-1,NA,TRBV28,NA,16,TGTGCCAGCAGTTTAGGGGGCAGGGTGTTGGACACTGAAGCTTTCTTT,CASSLGGRVLDTEAFF
TRBJ2-7,NA,TRBV5-5,TRBD1,13,TGTGCCAGCAGCCGCCTGACAGGGGGCGAGCAGTACTTC,CASSRLTGGEQYF
TRBJ1-1,once,TRBV5-1,NA,14,TGCGCCAGCAGCTTTACCTGGGGGCCCTATGAAGCTTTCTTT,CASSFTWGPYEAFF
TRBJ1-5,NA,TRBV3-1/TRBV3-2,TRBD1,14,TGTGCCAGCAGCCTTGACAGGGGAGGTCAGCCCCAGCATTTT,CASSLDRGGQPQHF
TRBJ2-1,NA,TRBV7-9,NA,15,TGTGCCAGCAGCTTAGCGCAGGGTGCCTACAATGAGCAGTTCTTC,CASSLAQGAYNEQFF
TRBJ1-1,NA,TRBV18,NA,18,TGTGCCAGCTCACCACGGGCAGACCCAACAGATAACCTTGAAGAAGCTTTCTTT,CASSPRADPTDNLEEAFF
TRBJ1-1,NA,TRBV6-5,NA,16,TGTGCCAGCAGTTATCTCCCCCTCGAGGGGCGAACTGAAGCTTTCTTT,CASSYLPLEGRTEAFF
TRBJ2-3,once,TRBV2,TRBD2,16,TGTGCCAGCACGACTAGCGGGAGTTTCGCTACAGATACGCAGTATTTT,CASTTSGSFATDTQYF
TRBJ2-4,NA,TRBV4-2,NA,12,TGTGCCAGCAGCCAAGGTCGAGACATTCAGTACTTC,CASSQGRDIQYF
TRBJ1-5,NA,TRBV7-2,NA,16,TGTGCCAGCAGCTTAGTCGCAGGGCCTGGCAATCAGCCCCAGCATTTT,CASSLVAGPGNQPQHF
TRBJ1-1,NA,TRBV9,NA,17,TGTGCCAGCAGCGTAGACGGGGTTCCCGGCCCAGGGACTGAAGCTTTCTTT,CASSVDGVPGPGTEAFF
TRBJ2-7,NA,TRBV21-1,NA,15,TGTGCCAGCAGCCTCCCGCCCCCAGACATCCACGAGCAGTACTTC,CASSLPPPDIHEQYF
TRBJ2-7,NA,TRBV28,TRBD1,12,TGTGCCAGCAGTTTGACAGGGGCCGAGCAGTACTTC,CASSLTGAEQYF
TRBJ2-7,NA,TRBV11-1,NA,15,TGTGCCAGCAGCCAACCAGGGGAGGGGACCTACGAGCAGTACTTC,CASSQPGEGTYEQYF
TRBJ2-5,NA,TRBV2,NA,14,TGTGCCAGCAGCCGGGCGGGGACGGGAGAGACCCAGTACTTC,CASSRAGTGETQYF
TRBJ1-5,NA,TRBV28,TRBD1,15,TGTGCCAGCCAAAAGACAGGGCGAAGCAATCAGCCCCAGCATTTT,CASQKTGRSNQPQHF
TRBJ2-5,NA,TRBV15,TRBD2,15,TGTGCCACCAGCAGAGGCCTAGCGGGACAAGAGACCCAGTACTTC,CATSRGLAGQETQYF
TRBJ1-6,NA,TRBV7-2,NA,16,TGTGCCAGCAGCTTAGCGCTGAAGAACTATAATTCACCCCTCCACTTT,CASSLALKNYNSPLHF
TRBJ2-7,NA,TRBV28,NA,17,TGTGCCAGCAGTTTCCACGACAGGCGCGCCCGGTCCTACGAGCAGTACTTC,CASSFHDRRARSYEQYF
TRBJ1-1,NA,TRBV4-1,NA,18,TGCGCCAGCAGCCAAGGGCTGTTCCGCGAGGGAGATTGGACTGAAGCTTTCTTT,CASSQGLFREGDWTEAFF
TRBJ1-2,NA,TRBV5-1,TRBD1,12,TGCGCCAGCAGCCCTGACAGGGAAGGCTACACCTTC,CASSPDREGYTF
TRBJ1-2,NA,TRBV6-5,NA,13,TGTGCCAGCAGTTACTTACAGGGCTATGGCTACACCTTC,CASSYLQGYGYTF
TRBJ1-5,NA,TRBV28,TRBD1,14,TGTGCCAGCAGTCCAGGGGGTGGAAATCAGCCCCAGCATTTT,CASSPGGGNQPQHF
TRBJ1-1,NA,TRBV7-2,TRBD1,12,TGTGCCAGCAGCTTAGACAGGGGGCAAGCTTTCTTT,CASSLDRGQAFF
TRBJ1-1,NA,TRBV6-5,NA,14,TGTGCCAGCAGTCCCTGGAATGGGAACACTGAAGCTTTCTTT,CASSPWNGNTEAFF
TRBJ1-1,NA,TRBV6-1,NA,13,TGTGCCAGCAGTGATATCGTGAACACTGAAGCTTTCTTT,CASSDIVNTEAFF
TRBJ2-7,NA,TRBV27,TRBD2,14,TGTGCCAGCAGATCCGGACTAGCGGGAATCGAGCAGTACTTC,CASRSGLAGIEQYF
TRBJ2-2,NA,TRBV6-2/TRBV6-3,NA,16,TGTGCCAGCAGTTACAACCCTAGATTAGTAACCGGGGAGCTGTTTTTT,CASSYNPRLVTGELFF
TRBJ1-1,few,TRBV28,NA,12,TGTGCCAGCAGTTTCCGGGGTACTGAAGCTTTCTTT,CASSFRGTEAFF
TRBJ2-7,NA,TRBV28,TRBD2,15,TGTGCCAGCAGTTTAAGTTACGGGAGGGCCTACGAGCAGTACTTC,CASSLSYGRAYEQYF
TRBJ2-2,NA,TRBV9,TRBD1,15,TGTGCCAGCAGCGGAGGGACAGTCAACACCGGGGAGCTGTTTTTT,CASSGGTVNTGELFF
TRBJ2-1,NA,TRBV15,TRBD1,15,TGTGCCACCAGCAGAGGGGGACAGGGCAGGGATGAGCAGTTCTTC,CATSRGGQGRDEQFF
TRBJ2-6,NA,TRBV30,NA,15,TGTGCCTGGACTAAGGGAGTCTCTGGGGCCAACGTCCTGACTTTC,CAWTKGVSGANVLTF
TRBJ2-7,NA,TRBV7-8,TRBD1,14,TGTGCCAGCAGGCCAAACAGGGGATCGTACGAGCAGTACTTC,CASRPNRGSYEQYF
TRBJ1-4,NA,TRBV12-3/TRBV12-4,NA,12,TGTGCCAGCAGCCCCGGGGGCGAAAAACTGTTTTTT,CASSPGGEKLFF
TRBJ1-4,NA,TRBV19,TRBD1,16,TGTGCCAGTAGTCCGGACAGGGGTCGAGCTAATGAAAAACTGTTTTTT,CASSPDRGRANEKLFF
TRBJ2-7,NA,TRBV28,TRBD2,15,TGTGCCAGCAGTTTGGGACTAGCGGGAACCTACGAGCAGTACTTC,CASSLGLAGTYEQYF
TRBJ1-6,NA,TRBV2,NA,15,TGTGCCAGCACTATCGGACACGCCGCCAATTCACCCCTCCACTTT,CASTIGHAANSPLHF
TRBJ2-7,NA,TRBV7-2,TRBD1,15,TGTGCCAGCAGAGTAGACAGGGGTGCCCCTTACGAGCAGTACTTC,CASRVDRGAPYEQYF
TRBJ2-7,NA,TRBV9,NA,14,TGTGCCAGCAGCGTAGGGGGGGCCCTAGCCGAGCAGTACTTC,CASSVGGALAEQYF